Sequencing of this T cell receptor beta chain was carried out in a study of read filtering for tumor transcriptome and immune sequencing. Study in general: Among patients, 17 were male and more than 11 female, aged roughly 45 to 80 (mean about 69). R-ISS stage counts were under 10 for I, about 15 for II, 6 or 7 for III. General study findings and limits: Single-read clonotypes: about 81.9% of IR-seq clonotypes (around 3.6% of reads), more than 70% of RNA-seq clonotypes (roughly 49% of reads). RNA-seq captured clonotypes less deeply and reliably than IR-seq.

This clonotype appeared a single time. The antigen is not known. A far larger clone is one base from this, pointing to a likely read error. The CDR3 covers 16 residues. The V and J ends lost 5 bases and 2 bases respectively, with 13 bases between them. Germline CDR1 MNHNS, CDR2 SASEGT. Molecular barcoded adaptors covering alpha/delta and beta/gamma chains were used on approximately 400 ng RNA. TCRdb reanalysed the reads using MiXCR and keeps one entry per CDR3 protein. The repertoire consists of about 57,000 distinct CDR3 sequences, with roughly 20% occurring once and the leading ten covering about 15%.

Sequenced material: a population of CD138-negative cells sorted from bone marrow. The rearrangement links TRBV6-1 to TRBJ2-6; no definite D call. This TCR derives from a donor aged 40 or over with multiple myeloma. This CDR3 is CASSYSVTPGANVLTF. The CDR3 DNA sequence: TGTGCCAGCAGTTACTCGGTCACCCCTGGGGCCAACGTCCTGACTTTC.